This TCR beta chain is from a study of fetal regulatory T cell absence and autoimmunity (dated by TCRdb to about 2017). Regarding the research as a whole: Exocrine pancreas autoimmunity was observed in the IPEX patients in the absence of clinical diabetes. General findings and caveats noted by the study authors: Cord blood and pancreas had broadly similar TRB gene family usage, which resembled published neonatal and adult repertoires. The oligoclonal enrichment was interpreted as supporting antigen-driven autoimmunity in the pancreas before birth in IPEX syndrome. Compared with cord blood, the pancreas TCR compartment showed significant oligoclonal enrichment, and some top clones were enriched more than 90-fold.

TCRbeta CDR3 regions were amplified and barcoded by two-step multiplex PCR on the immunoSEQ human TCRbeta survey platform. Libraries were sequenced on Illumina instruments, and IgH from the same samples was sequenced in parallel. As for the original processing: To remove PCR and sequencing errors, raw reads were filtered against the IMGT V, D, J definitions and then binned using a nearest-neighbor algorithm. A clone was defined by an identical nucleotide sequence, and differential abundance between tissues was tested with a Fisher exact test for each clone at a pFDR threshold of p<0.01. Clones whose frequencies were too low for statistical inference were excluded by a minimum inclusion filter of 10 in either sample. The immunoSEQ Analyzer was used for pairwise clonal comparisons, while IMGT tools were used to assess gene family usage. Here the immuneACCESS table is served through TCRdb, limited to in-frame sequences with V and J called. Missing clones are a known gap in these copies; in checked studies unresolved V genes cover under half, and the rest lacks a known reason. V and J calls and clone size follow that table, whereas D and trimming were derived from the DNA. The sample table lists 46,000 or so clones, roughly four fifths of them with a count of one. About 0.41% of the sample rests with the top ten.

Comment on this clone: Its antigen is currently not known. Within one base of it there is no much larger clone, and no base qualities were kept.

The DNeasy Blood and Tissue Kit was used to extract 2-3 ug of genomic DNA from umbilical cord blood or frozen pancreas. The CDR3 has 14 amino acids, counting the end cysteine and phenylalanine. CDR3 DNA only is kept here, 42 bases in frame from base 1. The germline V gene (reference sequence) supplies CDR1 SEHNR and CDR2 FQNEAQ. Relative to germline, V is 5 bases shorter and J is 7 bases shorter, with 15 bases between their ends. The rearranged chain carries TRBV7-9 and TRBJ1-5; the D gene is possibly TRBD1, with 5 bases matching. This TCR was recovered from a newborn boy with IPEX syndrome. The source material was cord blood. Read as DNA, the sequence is TGTGCCAGCAGCCCCGGGGGGGAAGGGCAGCCCCAGCATTTT. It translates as CASSPGGEGQPQHF. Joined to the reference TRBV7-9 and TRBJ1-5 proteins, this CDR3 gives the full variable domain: DTGVSQNPRHKITKRGQNVTFRCDPISEHNRLYWYRQTLGQGPEFLTYFQNEAQLEKSRLLSDRFSAERPKGSFSTLEIQRTEQGDSAMYLCASSPGGEGQPQHFGDGTRLSIL.